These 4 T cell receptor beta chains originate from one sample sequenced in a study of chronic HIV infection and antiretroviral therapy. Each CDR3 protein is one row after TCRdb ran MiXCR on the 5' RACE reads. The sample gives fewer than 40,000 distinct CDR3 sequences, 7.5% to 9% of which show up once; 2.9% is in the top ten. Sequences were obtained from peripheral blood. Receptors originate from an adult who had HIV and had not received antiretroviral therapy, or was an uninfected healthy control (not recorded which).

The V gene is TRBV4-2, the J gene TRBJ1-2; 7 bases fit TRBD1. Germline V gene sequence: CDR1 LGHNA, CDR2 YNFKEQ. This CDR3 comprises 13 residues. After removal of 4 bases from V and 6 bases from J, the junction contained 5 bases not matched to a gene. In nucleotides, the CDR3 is TGTGCCAGCAGCCGGGACAGTGAGGATGGCTACACCTTC. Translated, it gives CASSRDSEDGYTF.

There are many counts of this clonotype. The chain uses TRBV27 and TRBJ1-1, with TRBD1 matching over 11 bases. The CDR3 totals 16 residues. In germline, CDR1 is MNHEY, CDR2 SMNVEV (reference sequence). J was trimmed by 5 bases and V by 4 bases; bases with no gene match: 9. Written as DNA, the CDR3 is TGTGCCAGCAGTTCCGGGACAGGGGGGACTAGGACTGAAGCTTTCTTT. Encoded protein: CASSSGTGGTRTEAFF.

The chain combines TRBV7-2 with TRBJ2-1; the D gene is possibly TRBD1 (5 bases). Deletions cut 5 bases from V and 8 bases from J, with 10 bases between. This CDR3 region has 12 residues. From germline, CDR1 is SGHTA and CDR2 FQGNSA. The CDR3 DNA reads TGTGCCAGCAGCCCACAGGACGATGAGCAGTTCTTC. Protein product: CASSPQDDEQFF.

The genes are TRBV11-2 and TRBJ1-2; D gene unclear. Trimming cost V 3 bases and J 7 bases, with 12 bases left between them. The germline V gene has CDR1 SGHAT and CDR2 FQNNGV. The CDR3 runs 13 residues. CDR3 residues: CASSLGFVSGYTF. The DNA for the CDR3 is TGTGCCAGCAGCTTGGGATTCGTCTCTGGCTACACCTTC.